The T cell receptor beta chain described here comes from a study of regulatory T cells in long-lasting Graves disease. To make TCR beta libraries, researchers used iRepertoire HTBI primers and Arm-PCR of CDR3 regions. TCRdb fed the multiplex PCR reads into MiXCR, producing one record per CDR3 protein. This sample yields approximately 540,000 distinct CDR3 sequences, of which about 11% are seen a single time; 8.9% belongs to the top ten. The sample's time point: newly diagnosed GD, antithyroid drugs for less than 3 months. Extracted PBMC RNA gave rise to the TCR library. This sample was also put to use in a study of T cells in Graves' hyperthyroidism and ophthalmopathy. That report adds: HTBI primers were the set used in a first-round RT-PCR of the TCR CDR3. Blood also showed most of the thyroid clonotypes that were expanded above 0.001.

The sequencing here drew on peripheral blood mononuclear cells (PBMCs), taken at new diagnosis, from a patient treated with antithyroid drugs. The clonotype originates from a woman younger than 45 with Graves disease.

This CDR3 is CASSLQGLAEQYF. The CDR3 DNA reads as TGTGCCAGTAGTCTCCAGGGCCTTGCCGAGCAGTACTTC. This rearrangement joins TRBV19 to TRBJ2-7, with D possibly TRBD1 on 5 matching bases. The CDR3 is 13 amino acids. Trimming left V 5 bases short and J 6 bases short, with 14 bases between. Germline V gives CDR1 LNHDA, CDR2 SQIVND (reference sequence).